The T cell receptor (beta chain) described here comes from a study of cytomegalovirus exposure and HLA in healthy donors. About this clone itself: Its target is not known.

Trimming shortened V by 4 bases and J by 9 bases, and 16 bases separated the two germline ends. The CDR3 has 13 residues. Per the germline V gene, CDR1 is SGHRS and CDR2 is YFSETQ. PCR primers comprised 60 Vbeta and 13 Jbeta primers. Sequenced by immunoSEQ multiplex PCR; TCRdb stores in-frame clones only, minus some. The data show 100,000 to 150,000 clones, about 85% seen once. Study-wide points: Later analysis indicated greater clonal expansion among HLA-associated TCR beta chains than among equally common other chains.

Material: PBMCs. This TCR was sampled from a boy aged 10-17 years in good health and CMV-seronegative. The chain is built from TRBV5-1 and TRBJ2-5; tentatively, D is TRBD2 (5 bases). The CDR3 loop is CASSVDSVGAQYF. The CDR3 region has the DNA TGCGCCAGCAGCGTAGACTCGGTCGGGGCCCAGTACTTC.